This T cell receptor beta chain was captured in a study of CD39 and CD103 CD8 tumor-infiltrating T cells. The CDR3 extends over 12 amino acids. The data were produced by immunoSEQ multiplex PCR, yet TCRdb's version contains in-frame clones alone and is incomplete. The sample lists about 17,000 clones, about 93% occurring once. This chain connects TRBV12-1 to TRBJ2-5; the listed D gene, TRBD2, was not tested against the DNA. TRBV12-1 represents a pseudogene. This TCR was sampled from a human donor with head and neck squamous cell carcinoma. Input material: CD8+ T cells sorted from blood. As for subset: total memory CD8 T cells (CD45RA-CCR7+/-) from blood or uninvolved lymph node. The CDR3 loop reads CASSFDGETQYF. In DNA, the CDR3 is TGTGCCAGCAGCTTTGACGGAGAGACCCAGTACTTC.